A selection of T cell receptor beta chains follows, all from one sample in a study of cytomegalovirus exposure and HLA in healthy donors. Profiling relied on immunoSEQ multiplex PCR, and the TCRdb table lists in-frame clones only, not all of them. The sample lists some 150,000 clones; roughly 85% were seen once. The sample comprised PBMCs. The receptors here all came from a male donor in good health and CMV-seronegative. Both conserved end residues are part of each CDR3. The D gene is left open where the match is weak. Size values are once, few and many counts, or a class for expanded clones, and some rows have none.

D gene,V gene,clone size,J gene,CDR3 DNA,CDR3 protein
-,TRBV7-2,-,TRBJ2-7,TGTGCCAGCAGCCCTAGAGGGAATCTTGCCTACGAGCAGTACTTC,CASSPRGNLAYEQYF
-,TRBV7-9,-,TRBJ2-7,TGTTCCAGCAGTTCAGGGTGGGCGGATCCCTACGAGCAGTACTTC,CSSSSGWADPYEQYF
-,TRBV7-6,few,TRBJ2-2,TGTGCCAGCAGCACGCTAACCGGGGAGCTGTTTTTT,CASSTLTGELFF
-,TRBV5-1,-,TRBJ1-2,TGCGCCAGCAGCTTGGGCCAGGGCGGAGCTAACTATGGCTACACCTTC,CASSLGQGGANYGYTF
TRBD1,TRBV7-3,-,TRBJ2-4,TGTGCCAGCAGCTTAGAGGGGGCCGGGGCCAAAAACATTCAGTACTTC,CASSLEGAGAKNIQYF
-,TRBV6-4,few,TRBJ2-2,TGTGCCAGCAGTGACTCCCGACAAGAGCACGGGGAGCTGTTTTTT,CASSDSRQEHGELFF
-,TRBV5-1,few,TRBJ1-3,TGCGCCAGCAGCTCTCCCGGGGGGTCTGGAAACACCATATATTTT,CASSSPGGSGNTIYF
TRBD2,TRBV10-3,-,TRBJ2-7,TGTGCCATCAGTGGTGGGGTAGCTAGCGGTAAGGACGAGCAGTACTTC,CAISGGVASGKDEQYF
TRBD2,TRBV15,-,TRBJ2-3,TGTGCCACCTCAACTAGCGGGGGGGCAACAGATACGCAGTATTTT,CATSTSGGATDTQYF
TRBD1,TRBV29-1,-,TRBJ2-7,TGCAGCGTTGAGTCCCAACAGGGGGGTCGGCTCTACGAGCAGTACTTC,CSVESQQGGRLYEQYF
TRBD1,TRBV7-3,-,TRBJ2-2,TGTGCCAGCAGCCACCCGACAGGGCCTTACGCCGGGGAGCTGTTTTTT,CASSHPTGPYAGELFF
-,TRBV7-2,-,TRBJ2-7,TGTGCCAGCAGCGCCCGCTCGGGGAGTCAGCCCTACGAGCAGTACTTC,CASSARSGSQPYEQYF
-,TRBV13,-,TRBJ2-3,TGTGCCAGCAGCTGGGGGACGCGGGGCGCAGATACGCAGTATTTT,CASSWGTRGADTQYF
TRBD1,TRBV27,-,TRBJ2-7,TGTGCCAGCAGTCAGGGGACAGGGGGCGAGCAGTACTTC,CASSQGTGGEQYF
-,TRBV11-3,-,TRBJ1-2,TGTGCCAGCAGCTTCCAGGGGATGGACGGCTACACCTTC,CASSFQGMDGYTF
-,TRBV5-6,-,TRBJ1-1,TGTGCCAGCGGGAGATCTGAAGCTTTCTTT,CASGRSEAFF
-,TRBV6-5,few,TRBJ1-2,TGTGCCGCGGGGGTCGGTTATGGCTACACCTTC,CAAGVGYGYTF
TRBD2,TRBV9,-,TRBJ2-7,TGTGCCAGCAGCGCAAATAGCGGGGGGAGCTCCTACGAGCAGTACTTC,CASSANSGGSSYEQYF